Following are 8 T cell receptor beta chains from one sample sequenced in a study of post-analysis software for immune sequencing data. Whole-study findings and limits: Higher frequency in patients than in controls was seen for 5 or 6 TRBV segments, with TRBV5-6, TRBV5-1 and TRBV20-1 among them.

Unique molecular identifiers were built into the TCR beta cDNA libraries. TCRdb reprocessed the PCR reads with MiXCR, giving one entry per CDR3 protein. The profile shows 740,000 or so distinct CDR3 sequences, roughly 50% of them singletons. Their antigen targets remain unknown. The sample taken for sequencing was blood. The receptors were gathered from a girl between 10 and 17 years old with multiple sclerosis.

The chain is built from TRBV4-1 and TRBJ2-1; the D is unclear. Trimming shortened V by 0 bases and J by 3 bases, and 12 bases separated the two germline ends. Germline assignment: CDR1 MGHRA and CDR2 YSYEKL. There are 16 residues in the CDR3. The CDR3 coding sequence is TGCGCCAGCAGCCAAGAGTCCGGGTCGCGCTACAATGAGCAGTTCTTC. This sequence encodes CASSQESGSRYNEQFF.

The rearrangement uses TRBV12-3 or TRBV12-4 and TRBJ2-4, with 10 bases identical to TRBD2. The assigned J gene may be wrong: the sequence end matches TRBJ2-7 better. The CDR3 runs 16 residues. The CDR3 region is CASSLSASGRSYEQYF. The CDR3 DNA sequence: TGTGCCAGCAGTTTAAGCGCTAGCGGGAGAAGCTACGAGCAGTACTTC.

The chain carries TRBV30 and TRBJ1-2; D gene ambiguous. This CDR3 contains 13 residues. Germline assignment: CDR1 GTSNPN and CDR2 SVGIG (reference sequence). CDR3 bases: TGTGCTTGGGAGGATGCTCAGTGGGTTGGCTACACCTTC. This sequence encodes CAWEDAQWVGYTF.

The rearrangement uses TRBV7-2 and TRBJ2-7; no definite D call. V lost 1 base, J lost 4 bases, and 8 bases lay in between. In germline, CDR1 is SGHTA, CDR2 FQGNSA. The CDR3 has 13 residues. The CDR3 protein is CASSLGRIYEQYF. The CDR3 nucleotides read TGTGCCAGCAGCTTAGGACGGATTTACGAGCAGTACTTC.

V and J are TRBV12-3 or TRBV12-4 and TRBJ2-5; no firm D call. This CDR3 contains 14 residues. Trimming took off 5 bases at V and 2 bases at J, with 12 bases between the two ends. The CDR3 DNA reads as TGTGCCAGCAGTCCGTCGTACACTCAAGAGACCCAGTACTTC. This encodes CASSPSYTQETQYF.

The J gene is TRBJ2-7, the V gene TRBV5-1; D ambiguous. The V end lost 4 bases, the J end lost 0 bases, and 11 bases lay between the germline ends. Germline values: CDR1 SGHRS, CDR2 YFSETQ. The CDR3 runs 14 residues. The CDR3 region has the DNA TGCGCCAGCAGCATAGACACTCCCTCCTACGAGCAGTACTTC. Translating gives CASSIDTPSYEQYF.

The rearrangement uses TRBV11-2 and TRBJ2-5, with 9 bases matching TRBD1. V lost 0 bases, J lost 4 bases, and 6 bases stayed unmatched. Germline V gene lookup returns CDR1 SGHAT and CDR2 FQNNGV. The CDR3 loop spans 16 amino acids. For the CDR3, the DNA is TGTGCCAGCAGCTTAGAGGCGCACAGGGGGCTAGAGACCCAGTACTTC. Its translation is CASSLEAHRGLETQYF.

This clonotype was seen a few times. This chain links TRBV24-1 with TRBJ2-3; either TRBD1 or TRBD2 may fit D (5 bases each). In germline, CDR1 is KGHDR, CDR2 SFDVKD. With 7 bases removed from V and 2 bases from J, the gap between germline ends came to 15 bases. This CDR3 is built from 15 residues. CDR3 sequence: CATSHSGTDTDTQYF. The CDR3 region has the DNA TGTGCCACCAGCCATTCCGGGACGGACACAGATACGCAGTATTTT.